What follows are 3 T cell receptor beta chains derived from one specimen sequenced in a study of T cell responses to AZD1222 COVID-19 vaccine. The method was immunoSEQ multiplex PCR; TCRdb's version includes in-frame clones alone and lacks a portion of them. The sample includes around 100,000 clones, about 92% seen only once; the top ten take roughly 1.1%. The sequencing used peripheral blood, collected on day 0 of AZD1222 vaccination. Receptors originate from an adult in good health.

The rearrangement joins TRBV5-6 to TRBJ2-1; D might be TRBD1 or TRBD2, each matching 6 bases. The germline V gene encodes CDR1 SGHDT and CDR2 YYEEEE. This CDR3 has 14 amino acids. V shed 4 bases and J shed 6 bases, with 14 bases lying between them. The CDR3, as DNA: TGTGCCAGCAGCACGTCGGGGGCCCGCAATGAGCAGTTCTTC. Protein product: CASSTSGARNEQFF.

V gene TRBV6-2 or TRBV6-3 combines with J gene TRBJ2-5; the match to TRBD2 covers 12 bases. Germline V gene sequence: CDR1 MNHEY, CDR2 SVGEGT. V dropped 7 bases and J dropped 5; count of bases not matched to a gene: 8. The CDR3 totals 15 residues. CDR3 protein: CASIPLGTSGETQYF. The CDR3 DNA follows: TGTGCCAGCATCCCACTCGGGACTAGCGGGGAGACCCAGTACTTC.

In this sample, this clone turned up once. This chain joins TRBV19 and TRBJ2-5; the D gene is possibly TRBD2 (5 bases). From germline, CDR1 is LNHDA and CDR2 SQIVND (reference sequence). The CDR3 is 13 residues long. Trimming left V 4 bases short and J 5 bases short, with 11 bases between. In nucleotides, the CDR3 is TGTGCCAGTAGTAGAGCGGTTCAGGAGACCCAGTACTTC. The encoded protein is CASSRAVQETQYF.